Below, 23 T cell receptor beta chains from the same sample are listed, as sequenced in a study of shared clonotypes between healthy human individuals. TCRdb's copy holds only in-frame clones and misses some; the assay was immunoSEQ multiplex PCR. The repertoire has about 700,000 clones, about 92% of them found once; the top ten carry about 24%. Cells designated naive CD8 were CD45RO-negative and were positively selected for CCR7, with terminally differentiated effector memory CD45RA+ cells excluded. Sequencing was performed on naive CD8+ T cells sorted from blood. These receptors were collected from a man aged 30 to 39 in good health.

In nucleotides, the CDR3 is TGTGCCTGGCTAGCGGGGGGGACCGGGGAGCTGTTTTTT. Residues: CAWLAGGTGELFF. The chain carries TRBV30 and TRBJ2-2; 12 bases match TRBD2. V lost 5 bases and J lost 5; bases outside the gene matches: 0. The V gene's germline CDR1 is GTSNPN and CDR2 SVGIG (reference sequence). The CDR3 has 13 amino acids.

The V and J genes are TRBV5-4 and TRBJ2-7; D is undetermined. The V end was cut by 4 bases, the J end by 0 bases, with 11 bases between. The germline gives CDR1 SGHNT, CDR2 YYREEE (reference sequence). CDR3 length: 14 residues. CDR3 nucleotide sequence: TGTGCCAGCAGCCTCACCGAGAGCTCCTACGAGCAGTACTTC. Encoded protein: CASSLTESSYEQYF.

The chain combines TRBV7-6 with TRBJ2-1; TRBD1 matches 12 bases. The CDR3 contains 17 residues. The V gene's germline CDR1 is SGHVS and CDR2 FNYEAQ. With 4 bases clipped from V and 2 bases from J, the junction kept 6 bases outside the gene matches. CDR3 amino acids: CASSSGTGGDTYNEQFF. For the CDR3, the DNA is TGTGCCAGCAGCTCAGGGACAGGGGGCGACACCTACAATGAGCAGTTCTTC.

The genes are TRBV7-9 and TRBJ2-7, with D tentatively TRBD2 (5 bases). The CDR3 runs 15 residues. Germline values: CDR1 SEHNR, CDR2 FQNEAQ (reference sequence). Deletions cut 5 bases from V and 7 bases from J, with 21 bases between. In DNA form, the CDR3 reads TGTGCCAGCAGCCTAAGTACGGGGTTCAGTTGGGAGCAGTACTTC. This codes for CASSLSTGFSWEQYF. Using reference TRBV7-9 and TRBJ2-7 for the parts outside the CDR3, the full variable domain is DTGVSQNPRHKITKRGQNVTFRCDPISEHNRLYWYRQTLGQGPEFLTYFQNEAQLEKSRLLSDRFSAERPKGSFSTLEIQRTEQGDSAMYLCASSLSTGFSWEQYFGPGTRLTVT.

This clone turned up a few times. CDR3 region: CASSLMEGVSAGELFF. The CDR3 DNA is TGCGCCAGCAGCTTGATGGAGGGGGTTTCGGCCGGGGAGCTGTTTTTT. This chain uses TRBV5-1 with TRBJ2-2; D tentatively reads TRBD1 or TRBD2 (6 bases each). The CDR3 extends over 16 amino acids. Trimming took off 1 base at V and 6 bases at J, with 16 bases between the two ends. Germline V gives CDR1 SGHRS, CDR2 YFSETQ.

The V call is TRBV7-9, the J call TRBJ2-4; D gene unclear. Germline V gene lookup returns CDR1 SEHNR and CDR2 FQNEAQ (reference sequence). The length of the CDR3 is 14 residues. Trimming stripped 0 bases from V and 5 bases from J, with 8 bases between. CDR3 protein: CASSLAIGENIQYF. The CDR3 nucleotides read TGTGCCAGCAGCTTAGCGATTGGAGAAAACATTCAGTACTTC.

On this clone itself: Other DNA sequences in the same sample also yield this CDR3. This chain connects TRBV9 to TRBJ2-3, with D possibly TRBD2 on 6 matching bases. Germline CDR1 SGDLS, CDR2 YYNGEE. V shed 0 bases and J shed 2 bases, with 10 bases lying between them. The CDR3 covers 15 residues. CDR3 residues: CASSVGGRSTDTQYF. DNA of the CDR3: TGTGCCAGCAGCGTAGGTGGGAGGTCCACAGATACGCAGTATTTT. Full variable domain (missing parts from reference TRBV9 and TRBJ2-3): DSGVTQTPKHLITATGQRVTLRCSPRSGDLSVYWYQQSLDQGLQFLIQYYNGEERAKGNILERFSAQQFPDLHSELNLSSLELGDSALYFCASSVGGRSTDTQYFGPGTRLTVL.

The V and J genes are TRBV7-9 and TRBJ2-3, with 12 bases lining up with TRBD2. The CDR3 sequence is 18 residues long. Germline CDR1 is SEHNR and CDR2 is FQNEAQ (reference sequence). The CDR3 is CAHEVWTSGAPSTDTQYF. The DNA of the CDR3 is TGTGCGCACGAGGTGTGGACTAGCGGGGCCCCTTCCACAGATACGCAGTATTTT.

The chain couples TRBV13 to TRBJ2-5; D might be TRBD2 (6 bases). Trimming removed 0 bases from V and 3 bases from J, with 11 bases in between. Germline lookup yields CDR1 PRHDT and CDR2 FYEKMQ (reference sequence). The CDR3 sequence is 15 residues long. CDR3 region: CASSLGGLREETQYF. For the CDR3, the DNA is TGTGCCAGCAGCTTAGGGGGACTGAGGGAAGAGACCCAGTACTTC.

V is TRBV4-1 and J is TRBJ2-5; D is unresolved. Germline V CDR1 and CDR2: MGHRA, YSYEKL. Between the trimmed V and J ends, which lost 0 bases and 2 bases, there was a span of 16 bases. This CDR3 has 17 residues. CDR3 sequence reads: CASSQDPVGSEQETQYF. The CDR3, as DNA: TGCGCCAGCAGCCAAGATCCCGTCGGCAGCGAGCAAGAGACCCAGTACTTC.

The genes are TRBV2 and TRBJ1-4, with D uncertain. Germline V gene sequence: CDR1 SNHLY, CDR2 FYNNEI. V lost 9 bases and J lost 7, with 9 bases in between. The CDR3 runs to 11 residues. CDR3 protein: CARRTGEKLFF. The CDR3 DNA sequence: TGTGCCAGAAGGACTGGTGAAAAACTGTTTTTT.

The DNA of the CDR3 is TGCGCCAGCAGTCAATCCGGGGACAGGGAAGTTCAGCCCCAGCATTTT. As protein: CASSQSGDREVQPQHF. The V and J genes are TRBV23-1 and TRBJ1-5, with 9 bases that match TRBD1. TRBV23-1 is noted as an ORF with a role that remains uncertain. V lost 0 bases to trimming and J lost 6 bases; unmatched junction nucleotides: 6. The length of the CDR3 is 16 residues.

CDR3 sequence: CASASRDNYGYTF. CDR3 nucleotide sequence: TGTGCCAGTGCAAGTCGGGACAACTATGGCTACACCTTC. The V and J genes are TRBV18 and TRBJ1-2, with D possibly TRBD1 on 5 matching bases. V was pared by 9 bases and J by 2 bases, with 13 bases between. The germline V gene encodes CDR1 KGHSH and CDR2 LQKENI. The CDR3 length is 13 residues.

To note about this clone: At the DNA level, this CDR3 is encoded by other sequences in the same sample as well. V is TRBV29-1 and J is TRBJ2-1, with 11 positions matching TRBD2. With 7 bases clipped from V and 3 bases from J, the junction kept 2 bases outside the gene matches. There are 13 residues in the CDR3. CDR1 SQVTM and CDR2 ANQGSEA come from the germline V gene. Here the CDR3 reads CSAGTSGYNEQFF. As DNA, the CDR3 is TGCAGCGCAGGGACTAGCGGCTACAATGAGCAGTTCTTC.

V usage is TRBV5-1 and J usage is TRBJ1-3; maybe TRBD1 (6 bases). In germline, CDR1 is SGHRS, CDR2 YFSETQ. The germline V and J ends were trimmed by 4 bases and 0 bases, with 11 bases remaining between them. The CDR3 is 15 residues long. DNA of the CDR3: TGCGCCAGCAGCACCGGACAGAGCTCTGGAAACACCATATATTTT. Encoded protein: CASSTGQSSGNTIYF.

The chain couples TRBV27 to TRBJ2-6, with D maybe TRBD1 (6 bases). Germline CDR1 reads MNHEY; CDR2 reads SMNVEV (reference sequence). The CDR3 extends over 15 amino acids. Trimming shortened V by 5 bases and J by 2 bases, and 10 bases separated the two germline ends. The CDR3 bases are TGTGCCAGCAGTATCTACAGGGCTGGGGCCAACGTCCTGACTTTC. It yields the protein CASSIYRAGANVLTF.

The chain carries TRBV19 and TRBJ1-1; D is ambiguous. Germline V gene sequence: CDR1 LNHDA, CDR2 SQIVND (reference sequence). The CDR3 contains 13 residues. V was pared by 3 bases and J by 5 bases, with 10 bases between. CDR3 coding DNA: TGTGCCAGTAGTATTACCAGGCGGACTGAAGCTTTCTTT. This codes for CASSITRRTEAFF.

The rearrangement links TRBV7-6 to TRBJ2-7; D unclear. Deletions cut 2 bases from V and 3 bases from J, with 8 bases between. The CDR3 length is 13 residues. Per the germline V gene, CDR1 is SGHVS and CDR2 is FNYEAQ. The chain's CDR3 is CASSLSRLYEQYF. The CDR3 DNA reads TGTGCCAGCAGCTTATCGCGTCTCTACGAGCAGTACTTC.

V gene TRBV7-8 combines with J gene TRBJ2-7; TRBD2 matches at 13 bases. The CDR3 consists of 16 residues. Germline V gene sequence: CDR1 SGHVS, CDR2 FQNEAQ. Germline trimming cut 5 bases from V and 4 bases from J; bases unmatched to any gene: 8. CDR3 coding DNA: TGTGCCAGCAGCCACGAACTAGCGGGAGGGCCTTACGAGCAGTACTTC. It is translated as CASSHELAGGPYEQYF. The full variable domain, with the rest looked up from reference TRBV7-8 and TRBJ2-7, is GAGVSQSPRYKVAKRGQDVALRCDPISGHVSLFWYQQALGQGPEFLTYFQNEAQLDKSGLPSDRFFAERPEGSVSTLKIQRTQQEDSAVYLCASSHELAGGPYEQYFGPGTRLTVT.

CDR3 protein: CASTLGLTSGSSYNEQFF. The CDR3 bases are TGTGCCAGCACCCTTGGGTTAACTAGCGGGAGCTCCTACAATGAGCAGTTCTTC. The chain uses TRBV5-4 and TRBJ2-1, with 11 bases matching TRBD2. The length of the CDR3 is 18 residues. The germline V gene encodes CDR1 SGHNT and CDR2 YYREEE (reference sequence). V was clipped by 6 bases and J by 0 bases; unmatched bases: 11.

The CDR3 here is CASSSTSGRGPSYEQYF. The CDR3 coding sequence is TGTGCCAGCAGCTCAACTAGCGGGAGGGGCCCCTCCTACGAGCAGTACTTC. The rearrangement joins TRBV7-9 to TRBJ2-7; 13 bases fit TRBD2. The CDR3 spans 17 residues. V lost 4 bases and J lost 0; bases outside the gene matches: 6. Germline V gives CDR1 SEHNR, CDR2 FQNEAQ (reference sequence).

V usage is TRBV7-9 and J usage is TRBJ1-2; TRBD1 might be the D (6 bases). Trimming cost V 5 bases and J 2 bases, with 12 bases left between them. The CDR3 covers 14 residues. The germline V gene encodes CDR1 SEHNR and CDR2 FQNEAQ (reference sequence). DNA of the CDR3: TGTGCCAGCAGCCGGGGTGGGGGCAACTATGGCTACACCTTC. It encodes CASSRGGGNYGYTF. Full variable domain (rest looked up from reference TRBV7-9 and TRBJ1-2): DTGVSQNPRHKITKRGQNVTFRCDPISEHNRLYWYRQTLGQGPEFLTYFQNEAQLEKSRLLSDRFSAERPKGSFSTLEIQRTEQGDSAMYLCASSRGGGNYGYTFGSGTRLTVV.

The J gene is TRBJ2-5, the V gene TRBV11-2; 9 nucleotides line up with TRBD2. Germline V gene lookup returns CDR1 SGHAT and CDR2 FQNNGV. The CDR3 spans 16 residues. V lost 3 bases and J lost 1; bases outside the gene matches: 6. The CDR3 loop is CASSFWLAGTQETQYF. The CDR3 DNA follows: TGTGCCAGCAGCTTTTGGCTAGCGGGGACCCAAGAGACCCAGTACTTC.